This entry describes one T cell receptor (beta chain). The data belong to a study of control samples from healthy donors and cancer patients. Sequencing was performed with immunoSEQ multiplex PCR; in TCRdb, only in-frame clones are kept and a portion is missing. Of around 79,000 clones in the sample, over 85% were seen once. This CDR3 contains 14 residues. V lost 7 bases and J 3 bases, leaving 14 bases between the germline ends. Germline CDR1 reads MNHEY; CDR2 reads SVGAGI. The sequencing sample was made of PBMCs. This chain uses TRBV6-5 with TRBJ2-3, with D possibly TRBD2 on 7 matching bases. This TCR was recovered from a woman between 35 and 50 years old with lung cancer. The CDR3 loop is CASIQGGGTDTQYF. In nucleotides, the CDR3 is TGTGCCAGCATTCAAGGGGGGGGGACAGATACGCAGTATTTT.